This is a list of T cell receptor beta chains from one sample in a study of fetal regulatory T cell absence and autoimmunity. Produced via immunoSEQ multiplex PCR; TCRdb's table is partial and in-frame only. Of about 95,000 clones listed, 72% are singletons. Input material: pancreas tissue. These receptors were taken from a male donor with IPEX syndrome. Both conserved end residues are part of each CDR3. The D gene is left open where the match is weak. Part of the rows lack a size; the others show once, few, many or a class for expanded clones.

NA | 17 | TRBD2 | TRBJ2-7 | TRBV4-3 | TGCGCCAGCAGCCAAGGGACTAGCGGGGGCAGCTCCTACGAGCAGTACTTC | CASSQGTSGGSSYEQYF
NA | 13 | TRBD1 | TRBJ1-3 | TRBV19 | TGTGCCAGTAGTACAGGGGGTGGAAACACCATATATTTT | CASSTGGGNTIYF
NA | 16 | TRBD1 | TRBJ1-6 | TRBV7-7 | TGTGCTAGCAGCTTAGTGACAGGGGGTCGTCGTTCACCCCTCCACTTT | CASSLVTGGRRSPLHF
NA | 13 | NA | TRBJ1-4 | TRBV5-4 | TGTGCCAGCAGCTTGGGAGGGGTCGAAAAACTGTTTTTT | CASSLGGVEKLFF
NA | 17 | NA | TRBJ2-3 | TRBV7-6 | TGTGCCAGCAGCTTAGGGTCGGGGCTAGTCAGGACCGATACGCAGTATTTT | CASSLGSGLVRTDTQYF
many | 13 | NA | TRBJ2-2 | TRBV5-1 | TGCGCCAGCAGCTCACAGGTCACCGGGGAGCTGTTTTTT | CASSSQVTGELFF
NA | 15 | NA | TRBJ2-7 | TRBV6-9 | TGTGCCAGCAGTTTAATCCGGGCCCCTTCCTACGAGCAGTACTTC | CASSLIRAPSYEQYF
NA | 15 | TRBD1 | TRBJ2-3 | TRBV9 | TGTGCCAGCAGCGTAGCCAGGGGGTACACAGATACGCAGTATTTT | CASSVARGYTDTQYF
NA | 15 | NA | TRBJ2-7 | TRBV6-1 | TGTGCCAGCAGTGAAACTGTAGAACAGTACTACGAGCAGTACTTC | CASSETVEQYYEQYF
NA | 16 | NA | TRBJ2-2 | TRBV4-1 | TGCGCCAGCAGCCAAGTCGCCTGGGCCAACACCGGGGAGCTGTTTTTT | CASSQVAWANTGELFF
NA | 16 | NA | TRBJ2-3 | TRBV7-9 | TGTGCCAGCAGCTTAGCGCGATGGGATAGCACAGATACGCAGTATTTT | CASSLARWDSTDTQYF
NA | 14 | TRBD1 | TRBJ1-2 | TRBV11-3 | TGTGCCAGCAGCGGGGGACAGGGGGACTATGGCTACACCTTC | CASSGGQGDYGYTF
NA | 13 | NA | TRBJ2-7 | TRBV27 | TGTGCCAGCAGTTTATCTGTCTACTACGAGCAGTACTTC | CASSLSVYYEQYF